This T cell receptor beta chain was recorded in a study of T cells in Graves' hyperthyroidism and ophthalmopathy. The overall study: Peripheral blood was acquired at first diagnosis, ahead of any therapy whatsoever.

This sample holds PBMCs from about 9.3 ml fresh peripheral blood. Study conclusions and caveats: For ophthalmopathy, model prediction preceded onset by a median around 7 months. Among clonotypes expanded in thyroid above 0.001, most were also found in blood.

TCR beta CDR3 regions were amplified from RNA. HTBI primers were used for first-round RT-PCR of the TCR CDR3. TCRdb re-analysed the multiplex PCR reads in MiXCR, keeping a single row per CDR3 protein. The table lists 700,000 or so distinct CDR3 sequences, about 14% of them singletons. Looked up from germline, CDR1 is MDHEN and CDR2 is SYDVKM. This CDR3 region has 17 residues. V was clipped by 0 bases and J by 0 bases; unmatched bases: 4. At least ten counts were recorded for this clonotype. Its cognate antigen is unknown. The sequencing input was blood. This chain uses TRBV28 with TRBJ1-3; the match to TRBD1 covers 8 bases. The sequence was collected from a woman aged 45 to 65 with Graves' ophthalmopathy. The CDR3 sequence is CASSLWQGASSGNTIYF. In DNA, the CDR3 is TGTGCCAGCAGTTTATGGCAGGGGGCAAGCTCTGGAAACACCATATATTTT.